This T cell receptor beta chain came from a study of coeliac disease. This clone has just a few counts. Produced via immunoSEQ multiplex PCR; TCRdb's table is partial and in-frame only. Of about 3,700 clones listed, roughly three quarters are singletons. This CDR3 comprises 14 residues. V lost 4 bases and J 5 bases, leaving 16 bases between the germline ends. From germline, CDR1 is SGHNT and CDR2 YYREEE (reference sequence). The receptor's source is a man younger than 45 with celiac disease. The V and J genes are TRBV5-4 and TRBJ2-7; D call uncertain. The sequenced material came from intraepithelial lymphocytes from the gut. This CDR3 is CASSNPTSGHEQYF. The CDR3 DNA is TGTGCCAGCAGCAACCCAACTTCAGGTCACGAGCAGTACTTC.